Below, 15 T cell receptor beta chains from the same sample are listed, as sequenced in a study of T cell responses to AZD1222 COVID-19 vaccine. The method was immunoSEQ multiplex PCR; TCRdb's version includes in-frame clones alone and lacks a portion of them. The sample records 130,000 to 150,000 clones, under 95% being singletons. Specimen: peripheral blood, collected on day 0 of AZD1222 vaccination. Source of these receptors: an adult in good health.

CDR3 in amino acids: CASSSDYEQYF. The CDR3 DNA follows: TGTGCCAGCAGCTCGGACTACGAGCAGTACTTC. The chain couples TRBV5-4 to TRBJ2-7, with D unresolved. Germline V gene sequence: CDR1 SGHNT, CDR2 YYREEE (reference sequence). CDR3 size: 11 residues. Trimming cost V 3 bases and J 3 bases, with 4 bases left between them.

The chain is built from TRBV7-9 and TRBJ2-3; perhaps TRBD1 as D (5 bases). Germline V gives CDR1 SEHNR, CDR2 FQNEAQ (reference sequence). V dropped 5 bases and J dropped 7 bases, with 7 bases sitting between them. The CDR3 has 11 amino acids. CDR3 DNA sequence: TGTGCCAGCAGCCCAGGGTATACGCAGTATTTT. Protein sequence: CASSPGYTQYF.

This chain joins TRBV28 and TRBJ1-4; D gene unclear. Germline V gives CDR1 MDHEN, CDR2 SYDVKM. CDR3 size: 16 residues. V was cut by 1 base and J by 8 bases, with 17 bases left in between. Written as DNA, the CDR3 is TGTGCCAGCAGTTTATTTAGTCGGGGTGCGGGGGAAAAACTGTTTTTT. Translated: CASSLFSRGAGEKLFF.

The chain links TRBV2 to TRBJ1-5; the D is unclear. The CDR3 is 13 amino acids. V gave up 5 bases and J gave up 7 bases, with 12 bases separating them. Germline V gives CDR1 SNHLY, CDR2 FYNNEI. The CDR3: CASSKRVEQPQHF. DNA of the CDR3: TGTGCCAGCAGTAAGAGGGTAGAACAGCCCCAGCATTTT.

This chain joins TRBV12-3 or TRBV12-4 and TRBJ1-2; D unresolved. Trimming removed 6 bases at V and 6 bases at J, with 8 bases between. The CDR3 totals 11 residues. The CDR3 nucleotides read TGTGCCAGCAGGAGGTCGGATGGCTACACCTTC. Residues: CASRRSDGYTF.

V usage is TRBV7-2 and J usage is TRBJ2-2, with D unclear. CDR3 length: 14 amino acids. Germline V lookup: CDR1 SGHTA, CDR2 FQGNSA. V shed 3 bases and J shed 1 base, with 6 bases lying between them. The CDR3 sequence: CASSFVLNTGELFF. CDR3 coding DNA: TGTGCCAGCAGCTTTGTCTTGAACACCGGGGAGCTGTTTTTT.

The V gene is TRBV11-2, the J gene TRBJ1-1, with no clear D. This CDR3 is built from 12 residues. Germline CDR1 and CDR2: SGHAT and FQNNGV. V was pared by 5 bases and J by 4 bases, with 8 bases between. The CDR3 region is CASSPDVTEAFF. DNA of the CDR3: TGTGCCAGCAGCCCCGACGTCACTGAAGCTTTCTTT.

This clone was detected only once. The chain employs TRBV28 and TRBJ2-2; tentative D call: TRBD1 (6 bases). CDR1 is MDHEN, CDR2 SYDVKM, per germline. Trimming shortened V by 6 bases and J by 3 bases, and 11 bases separated the two germline ends. The CDR3 has 14 amino acids. This chain's CDR3 is CASRVQGHTGELFF. In nucleotides, the CDR3 is TGTGCCAGCAGGGTACAGGGACACACCGGGGAGCTGTTTTTT. Full variable domain (missing parts from reference TRBV28 and TRBJ2-2): DVKVTQSSRYLVKRTGEKVFLECVQDMDHENMFWYRQDPGLGLRLIYFSYDVKMKEKGDIPEGYSVSREKKERFSLILESASTNQTSMYLCASRVQGHTGELFFGEGSRLTVL.

The genes are TRBV3-1 (or the pseudogene TRBV3-2) and TRBJ2-7; the match to TRBD1 covers 9 bases. The CDR3 is 15 residues long. J was trimmed by 5 bases and V by 9 bases; bases with no gene match: 14. Looked up from germline, CDR1 is LGHDT and CDR2 is YNNKEL (reference sequence). The chain's CDR3 is CASTAPGQGRNEQYF. In nucleotides, the CDR3 is TGTGCCAGTACGGCACCGGGACAGGGAAGGAACGAGCAGTACTTC.

This clone was counted a single time. The CDR3 DNA reads as TGTGCCAGCAGCCCCGGACTGACGCGGGGGGGCGATGAGCAGTTCTTC. Protein: CASSPGLTRGGDEQFF. The genes are TRBV11-3 and TRBJ2-1; TRBD2 matches at 9 bases. In germline, CDR1 is SGHNT, CDR2 YENEEA. This CDR3 comprises 16 residues. V lost 5 bases, J lost 8 bases, and 13 bases stayed unmatched.

The rearrangement links TRBV4-1 to TRBJ1-1, with a tentative D call TRBD1 (6 bases). Trimming took off 4 bases at V and 3 bases at J, with 9 bases between the two ends. The CDR3 runs 13 residues. From germline, CDR1 is MGHRA and CDR2 YSYEKL. DNA for the CDR3: TGCGCCAGCAGCCGGGGGCATCACACTGAAGCTTTCTTT. Translation gives CASSRGHHTEAFF.

This rearrangement joins TRBV4-1 to TRBJ2-1, with unresolved D. CDR3 size: 17 residues. The germline V gene encodes CDR1 MGHRA and CDR2 YSYEKL. The V end lost 2 bases, the J end lost 7 bases, and 21 bases lay between the germline ends. The DNA of the CDR3 is TGCGCCAGCAGCCAACCCCTCCTAGATACGTTGAGGAATGAGCAGTTCTTC. It translates to CASSQPLLDTLRNEQFF.

V usage is TRBV6-1 and J usage is TRBJ2-3; TRBD2 is a possible D gene (6 bases). Germline assignment: CDR1 MNHNS and CDR2 SASEGT. This CDR3 has 15 residues. The V gene lost 2 bases and the J gene lost 2 bases, with 11 bases spanning the gap. CDR3 protein: CASSERAGPTDTQYF. The CDR3, as DNA: TGTGCCAGCAGTGAACGGGCGGGGCCCACAGATACGCAGTATTTT.

The CDR3 is CASSQVLGAQYEQYF. CDR3 in DNA: TGCGCCAGCAGCCAAGTTCTGGGGGCTCAATACGAGCAGTACTTC. The chain employs TRBV4-1 and TRBJ2-7, with a tentative D call TRBD1 (6 bases). Trimming cost V 1 base and J 4 bases, with 14 bases left between them. This CDR3 has 15 amino acids. Germline CDR1 MGHRA, CDR2 YSYEKL.

This clone was picked up a small number of times. The chain carries TRBV6-1 and TRBJ1-1, with D unresolved. Germline CDR1 and CDR2: MNHNS and SASEGT. V shed 2 bases and J shed 1 base, with 8 bases lying between them. This CDR3 has 14 residues. CDR3 nucleotide sequence: TGTGCCAGCAGTGAAACTCACCCGAACACTGAAGCTTTCTTT. Amino acid sequence: CASSETHPNTEAFF.